Shown below are 17 T cell receptor beta chains from a single sample sequenced in a study of tumor-infiltrating lymphocytes in primary liver carcinoma. With a constant-region primer, TCR beta cDNA was made from about 0.55 ug of total RNA. Each TCR beta library was derived from three nested multiplex PCR rounds that employed slightly modified ARM-PCR. The two initial PCR rounds, nine to eleven cycles each, used TRBV1-TRBV30 forward and C-beta reverse primers. A single record per CDR3 protein comes from TCRdb applying MiXCR to the multiplex PCR reads. The sample includes roughly 91,000 distinct CDR3 sequences, around two thirds of them seen just once. Joint extraction of RNA and DNA used roughly 20-33 mg of bulk tissue that was unsorted. Sequencing was done on a sample of liver tumor tissue from sampling region 5. The subset was: tumor region T5, tumor centre. These receptors were obtained from a woman aged 60-75 years with primary liver carcinoma and hepatitis B virus infection.

In this sample, this clonotype turned up many times. The chain joins TRBV6-5 to TRBJ2-7, with TRBD1 identical over 8 bases. J was trimmed by 3 bases and V by 5 bases; bases with no gene match: 6. There are 14 residues in the CDR3. CDR1 is MNHEY and CDR2 is SVGAGI in the germline V gene. CDR3 sequence reads: CASSRQGPLYEQYF. The CDR3 DNA sequence: TGTGCCAGCAGTCGACAGGGGCCACTCTACGAGCAGTACTTC.

On this clonotype: Its ends do not fully match the called genes, so a read error is possible. This chain uses TRBV11-2 with TRBJ1-6; 7 nucleotides align to TRBD1. The CDR3 is made up of 15 amino acids. The germline gives CDR1 SGHAT, CDR2 FQNNGV. CDR3 bases: TGTGCCAGCCTGACTGAGGGGGCGAATAATTCACCCCTCAACTTT. This sequence encodes CASLTEGANNSPLNF.

On this clonotype itself: A clone one base away is much larger, so this may be a read error. The rearrangement joins TRBV5-6 to TRBJ2-1; no firm D call. V dropped 0 bases and J dropped 9 bases, with 16 bases sitting between them. The CDR3 runs to 15 residues. In germline, CDR1 is SGHDT, CDR2 YYEEEE. The DNA of the CDR3 is TGTGCCAGCAGCTTGGTAGGCCTTTTGGAGTGTGAGCAGTTCTTC. Amino acid sequence: CASSLVGLLECEQFF. Variable domain in full (rest from reference TRBV5-6 and TRBJ2-1): DAGVTQSPTHLIKTRGQQVTLRCSPKSGHDTVSWYQQALGQGPQFIFQYYEEEERQRGNFPDRFSGHQFPNYSSELNVNALLLGDSALYLCASSLVGLLECEQFFGPGTRLTVL.

This clonotype showed up many times. The V call is TRBV4-1, the J call TRBJ2-3; D is unresolved. Trimming took off 2 bases at V and 2 bases at J, with 8 bases between the two ends. CDR1 MGHRA and CDR2 YSYEKL come from the germline V gene. The CDR3 extends over 14 amino acids. For the CDR3, the DNA is TGCGCCAGCAGCCAAAGGTTGGCCACAGATACGCAGTATTTT. It codes for CASSQRLATDTQYF.

This clonotype was seen only once. A much larger clone differs by one base, so this may be a read error. This rearrangement joins TRBV28 to TRBJ1-5; possibly TRBD1 for D (6 bases). Deletions cut 5 bases from V and 1 base from J, with 12 bases between. Germline CDR1 and CDR2: MDHEN and SYDVKM. The length of the CDR3 is 15 residues. The DNA for the CDR3 is TGTGCCAGCAGTCGAACAGGGACAAGCAATCAGCCCCAGCATTTT. Protein product: CASSRTGTSNQPQHF.

Note on this clonotype: A much bigger clone sits one base away, suggesting this may be a read error. V gene TRBV7-9 combines with J gene TRBJ2-1, with 11 bases that match TRBD2. This CDR3 spans 14 amino acids. Germline V gene data show CDR1 as SEHNR and CDR2 as FQNEAQ (reference sequence). CDR3 residues: CANSLLAGGQEQFF. CDR3 nucleotide sequence: TGTGCCAACAGCCTTCTAGCGGGAGGTCAGGAGCAGTTCTTC.

This clonotype was picked up a small number of times. This could be a read error, since a much larger clone is one nucleotide away. The chain recombines TRBV5-1 with TRBJ2-7; the D is unclear. V lost 5 bases to trimming and J lost 2 bases, with 14 bases between them. The CDR3 loop spans 14 amino acids. Germline CDR1 SGHRS, CDR2 YFSETQ. In DNA, the CDR3 is TGCGCCAGCAGTCCTCAGTCCCGTGCCTACGAGCAGTACTTC. It yields the protein CASSPQSRAYEQYF.

For this clonotype: One junction end disagrees with the germline gene, perhaps due to a read error. This rearrangement joins TRBV2 to TRBJ2-3; tentatively, D is TRBD1 (6 bases). Germline CDR1 SNHLY, CDR2 FYNNEI. The CDR3 has 13 residues. The CDR3 protein is CASSRRDIGTLYF. As DNA, the CDR3 is TGTGCCAGCAGTCGCCGGGACATCGGTACGCTGTATTTT. Together with reference TRBV2 and TRBJ2-3, the CDR3 gives the full variable domain: EPEVTQTPSHQVTQMGQEVILRCVPISNHLYFYWYRQILGQKVEFLVSFYNNEISEKSEIFDDQFSVERPDGSNFTLKIRSTKLEDSAMYFCASSRRDIGTLYFGPGTRLTVL.

This clonotype occurred a few times. The CDR3 DNA sequence: TGTGCCAGCAGAAACGCAGGCCGGGACAGGGGGCAGGAGACCCAGTACTTC. It translates to CASRNAGRDRGQETQYF. The J gene is TRBJ2-5, the V gene TRBV28; 12 bases map to TRBD1. The germline V gene has CDR1 MDHEN and CDR2 SYDVKM. This CDR3 spans 17 amino acids. V lost 6 bases, J lost 5 bases, and 13 bases stayed unmatched.

This clonotype was detected ten times or more. V and J are TRBV24-1 and TRBJ1-6; possible D gene TRBD1, 6 bases. This CDR3 has 16 amino acids. V shed 0 bases and J shed 5 bases, with 10 bases lying between them. CDR1 is KGHDR and CDR2 is SFDVKD in the germline V gene. The CDR3 is CATSDLHNRDNSPLHF. The DNA for the CDR3 is TGTGCCACCAGTGATTTGCATAACAGGGATAATTCACCCCTCCACTTT.

This rearrangement joins TRBV11-2 to TRBJ1-6; D is unclear. The CDR3 has 13 amino acids. V lost 8 bases to trimming and J lost 4 bases, with 9 bases between them. Germline V gives CDR1 SGHAT, CDR2 FQNNGV. CDR3 nucleotides: TGTGCCAGCCGCGGCGAGTATAATTCACCCCTCCACTTT. It is translated as CASRGEYNSPLHF. Using reference TRBV11-2 and TRBJ1-6 for the parts outside the CDR3, the full variable domain is EAGVAQSPRYKIIEKRQSVAFWCNPISGHATLYWYQQILGQGPKLLIQFQNNGVVDDSQLPKDRFSAERLKGVDSTLKIQPAKLEDSAVYLCASRGEYNSPLHFGNGTRLTVT.

Comments on this clonotype: This may arise from a read error, as a much more abundant clone is one base away. V and J are TRBV5-1 and TRBJ1-2; no reliable D call. This CDR3 spans 12 amino acids. Germline assignment: CDR1 SGHRS and CDR2 YFSETQ. V was shortened by 0 bases and J by 12 bases, with 12 bases between the two germline ends. CDR3 in DNA: TGCGCCAGCAGCTTGGTTTGGGGATATCACACCTTC. This sequence encodes CASSLVWGYHTF.

The chain links TRBV30 to TRBJ1-3, with D tentatively TRBD1 (5 bases). V was clipped by 0 bases and J by 7 bases, with 10 bases between them. The CDR3 is 13 residues long. The germline gives CDR1 GTSNPN, CDR2 SVGIG (reference sequence). The CDR3 sequence: CAWSVAGPNTIYF. Here the CDR3 DNA reads TGTGCCTGGAGTGTAGCGGGGCCGAACACCATATATTTT.

This clonotype was detected only a few times. A much larger clone lies a single base off, so this may be a read error. The V and J genes are TRBV4-1 and TRBJ2-1, with D unclear. Per germline, CDR1 MGHRA and CDR2 YSYEKL. This CDR3 is 14 amino acids long. Trimming pared 6 bases from V and 6 bases from J, leaving 15 bases between. CDR3 in amino acids: CASSPRLVSNEQFF. The CDR3 bases are TGCGCCAGCAGTCCTCGACTTGTGAGCAATGAGCAGTTCTTC.

On this clonotype: A much larger clone differs by one base, so this may be a read error. CDR3 DNA: TGTGCCAGCCATTATGGTGTCAATCAGCCCCAGCATTTT. Translated, it gives CASHYGVNQPQHF. The J gene is TRBJ1-5, the V gene TRBV28; D is unclear. This CDR3 spans 13 amino acids. CDR1 and CDR2 (germline): MDHEN, SYDVKM. V was pared by 8 bases and J by 3 bases, with 11 bases between.

The genes are TRBV11-2 and TRBJ2-3, with D possibly being TRBD2 (6 bases). CDR1 and CDR2 (germline): SGHAT, FQNNGV. This CDR3 has 17 residues. CDR3: CVSSLGGLTCTSDTQYF. CDR3 nucleotide sequence: TGTGTTAGCAGCTTAGGAGGACTAACGTGCACGTCAGATACGCAGTATTTT.

As to this clonotype: The CDR3 carries no conserved terminal phenylalanine or tryptophan, so it likely arises from a read error. This rearrangement joins TRBV11-2 to TRBJ1-2; possibly TRBD1 for D (5 bases). The CDR3 has 17 amino acids. Per germline, CDR1 SGHAT and CDR2 FQNNGV. The CDR3 loop is CASSFDPIRALRYGYTS. The CDR3 coding sequence is TGTGCCAGCAGCTTCGATCCGATCAGGGCGCTGCGCTATGGTTACACCTCC.